This T cell receptor (beta chain) came from a study of T cells in Graves' hyperthyroidism and ophthalmopathy. The V and J ends lost 7 bases and 3 bases respectively, with 9 bases between them. CDR3 size: 12 residues. Germline values: CDR1 SGHKS, CDR2 YYEKEE (reference sequence). The TCR beta CDR3 regions underwent amplification using RNA transcripts as the source. First-round RT-PCR targeting the TCR CDR3 was performed with the HTBI primer set. TCRdb fed the multiplex PCR reads into MiXCR, producing one record per CDR3 protein. The table has about 210,000 distinct CDR3 sequences, over 15% seen once. In this sample, this clonotype turned up many times.

The material sequenced was blood. The gene calls are TRBV5-5 and TRBJ2-3, with D unclear. This TCR came from a man between 45 and 60 years old with Graves' hyperthyroidism. The CDR3 DNA reads TGTGCCAGCGGAAAGAATACAGATACGCAGTATTTT. Protein sequence: CASGKNTDTQYF. Together with reference TRBV5-5 and TRBJ2-3, the CDR3 gives the full variable domain: DAGVTQSPTHLIKTRGQQVTLRCSPISGHKSVSWYQQVLGQGPQFIFQYYEKEERGRGNFPDRFSARQFPNYSSELNVNALLLGDSALYLCASGKNTDTQYFGPGTRLTVL.